The clone carrying this T cell receptor (beta chain) was counted many times. Its antigen is not identified. This record comes from a study of cytomegalovirus exposure and HLA in healthy donors. Study-level information: The 110 or so validation repertoires used a platform that matched the one used for the approximately 690 first-cohort repertoires, as a later analysis reported.

Study observations and caveats: The classifier, whose performance was assessed in both the original and validation cohorts, reportedly diagnosed cytomegalovirus status with high specificity and sensitivity. Cytomegalovirus-associated status was assigned to 150 or so TCR beta chains. The TCR clusters that emerged in the first cohort tended, a later analysis found, to co-occur in the approximately 110 validation repertoires.

Clones were read by immunoSEQ multiplex PCR, and TCRdb kept only the in-frame ones, dropping some. Altogether about 95,000 clones are present, 85% being singletons, with the ten largest covering roughly 20%. In germline, CDR1 is MNHNY, CDR2 SVGAGI (reference sequence). Between the trimmed V and J ends, which lost 6 bases and 5 bases, there was a span of 16 bases. This CDR3 is 14 amino acids long. The material sequenced was PBMCs. The V call is TRBV6-6, the J call TRBJ1-1; D gene ambiguous. The receptor was isolated from a man between 18 and 35 years old in good health and CMV-seropositive. DNA of the CDR3: TGTGCCAGCAGCTACGAGTCTGGCGGGACTGAAGCTTTCTTT. It specifies CASSYESGGTEAFF.